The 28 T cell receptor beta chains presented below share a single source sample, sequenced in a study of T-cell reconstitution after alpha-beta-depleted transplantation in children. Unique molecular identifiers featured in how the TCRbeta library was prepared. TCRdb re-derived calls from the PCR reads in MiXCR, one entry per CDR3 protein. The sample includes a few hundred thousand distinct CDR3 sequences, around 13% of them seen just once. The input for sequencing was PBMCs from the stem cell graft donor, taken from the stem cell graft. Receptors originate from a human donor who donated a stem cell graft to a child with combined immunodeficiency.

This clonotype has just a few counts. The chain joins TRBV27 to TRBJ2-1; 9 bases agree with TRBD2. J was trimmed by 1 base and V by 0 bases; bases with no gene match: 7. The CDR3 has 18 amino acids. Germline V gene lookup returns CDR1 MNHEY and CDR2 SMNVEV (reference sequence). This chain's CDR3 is CASSLSSGGTLSYNEQFF. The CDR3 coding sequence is TGTGCCAGCAGTTTATCTAGCGGGGGAACCCTTTCCTACAATGAGCAGTTCTTC.

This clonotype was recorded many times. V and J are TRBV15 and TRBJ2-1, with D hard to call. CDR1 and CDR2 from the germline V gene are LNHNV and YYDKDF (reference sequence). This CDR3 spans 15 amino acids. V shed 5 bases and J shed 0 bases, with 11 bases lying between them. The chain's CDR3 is CATSFEKFSYNEQFF. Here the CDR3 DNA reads TGTGCCACCAGCTTTGAAAAGTTCTCCTACAATGAGCAGTTCTTC.

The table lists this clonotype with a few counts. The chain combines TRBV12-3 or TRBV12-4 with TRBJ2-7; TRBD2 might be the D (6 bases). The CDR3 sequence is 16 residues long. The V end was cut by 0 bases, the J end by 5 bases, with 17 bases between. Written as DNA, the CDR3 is TGTGCCAGCAGTTTAGCGGAGCGTGGGGGGATGGACGAGCAGTACTTC. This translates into CASSLAERGGMDEQYF.

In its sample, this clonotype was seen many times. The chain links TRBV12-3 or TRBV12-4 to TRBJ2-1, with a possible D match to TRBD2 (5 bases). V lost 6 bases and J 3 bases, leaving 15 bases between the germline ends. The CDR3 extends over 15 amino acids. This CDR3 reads CASRSTGISYNEQFF. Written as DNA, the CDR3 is TGTGCCAGCAGGTCCACCGGGATCAGCTACAATGAGCAGTTCTTC.

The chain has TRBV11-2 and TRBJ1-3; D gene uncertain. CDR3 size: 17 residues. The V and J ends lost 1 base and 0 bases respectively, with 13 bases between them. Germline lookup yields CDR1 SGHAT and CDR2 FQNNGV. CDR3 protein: CASSLGGESLSGNTIYF. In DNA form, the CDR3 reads TGTGCCAGCAGCTTAGGGGGAGAGTCCCTCTCTGGAAACACCATATATTTT.

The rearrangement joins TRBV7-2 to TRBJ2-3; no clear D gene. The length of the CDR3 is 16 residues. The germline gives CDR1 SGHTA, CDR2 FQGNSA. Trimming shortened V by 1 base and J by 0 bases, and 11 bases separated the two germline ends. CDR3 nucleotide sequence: TGTGCCAGCAGCTTAGTCGCGGCGACTAGCACAGATACGCAGTATTTT. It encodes CASSLVAATSTDTQYF. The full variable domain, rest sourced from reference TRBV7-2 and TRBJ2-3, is GAGVSQSPSNKVTEKGKDVELRCDPISGHTALYWYRQSLGQGLEFLIYFQGNSAPDKSGLPSDRFSAERTGGSVSTLTIQRTQQEDSAVYLCASSLVAATSTDTQYFGPGTRLTVL.

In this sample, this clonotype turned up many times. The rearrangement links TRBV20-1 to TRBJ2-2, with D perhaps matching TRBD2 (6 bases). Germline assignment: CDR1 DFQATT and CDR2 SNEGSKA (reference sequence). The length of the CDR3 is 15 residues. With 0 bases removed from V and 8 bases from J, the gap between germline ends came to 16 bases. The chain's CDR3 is CSARDNRAGRGELFF. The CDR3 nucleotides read TGCAGTGCTAGAGATAACCGGGCGGGACGGGGGGAGCTGTTTTTT.

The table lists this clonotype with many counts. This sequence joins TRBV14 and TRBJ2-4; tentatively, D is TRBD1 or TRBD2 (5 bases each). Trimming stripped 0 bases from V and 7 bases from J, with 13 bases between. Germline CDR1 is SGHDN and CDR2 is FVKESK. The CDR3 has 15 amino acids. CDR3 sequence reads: CASSQDRGRANIQYF. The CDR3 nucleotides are TGTGCCAGCAGCCAAGATCGGGGCAGGGCCAACATTCAGTACTTC.

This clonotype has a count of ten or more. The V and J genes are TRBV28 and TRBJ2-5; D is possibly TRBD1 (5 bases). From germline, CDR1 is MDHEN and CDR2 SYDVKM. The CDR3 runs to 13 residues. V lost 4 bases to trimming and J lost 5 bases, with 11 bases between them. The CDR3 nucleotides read TGTGCCAGCAGTTCCAGGGCTGCGGAGACCCAGTACTTC. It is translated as CASSSRAAETQYF.

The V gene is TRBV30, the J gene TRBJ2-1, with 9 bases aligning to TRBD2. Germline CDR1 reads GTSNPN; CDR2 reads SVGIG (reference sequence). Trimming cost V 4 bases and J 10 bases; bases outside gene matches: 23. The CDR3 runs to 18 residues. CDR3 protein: CAWTVGGRLAERRGEQFF. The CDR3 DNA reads TGTGCCTGGACCGTAGGGGGGAGACTAGCGGAGCGTCGGGGGGAGCAGTTCTTC.

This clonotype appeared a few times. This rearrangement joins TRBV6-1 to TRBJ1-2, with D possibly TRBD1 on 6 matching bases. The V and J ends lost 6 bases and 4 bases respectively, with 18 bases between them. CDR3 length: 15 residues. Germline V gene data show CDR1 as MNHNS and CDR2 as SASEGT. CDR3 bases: TGTGCCAGCAGATCACGGGACACTTCCCTCTATGGCTACACCTTC. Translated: CASRSRDTSLYGYTF.

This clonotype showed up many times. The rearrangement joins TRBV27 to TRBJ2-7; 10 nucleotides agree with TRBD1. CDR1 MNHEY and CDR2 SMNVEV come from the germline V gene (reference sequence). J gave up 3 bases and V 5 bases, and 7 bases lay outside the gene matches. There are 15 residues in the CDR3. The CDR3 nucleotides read TGTGCCAGCAGTCCCGGGGACAGGGGCGTCTACGAGCAGTACTTC. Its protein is CASSPGDRGVYEQYF.

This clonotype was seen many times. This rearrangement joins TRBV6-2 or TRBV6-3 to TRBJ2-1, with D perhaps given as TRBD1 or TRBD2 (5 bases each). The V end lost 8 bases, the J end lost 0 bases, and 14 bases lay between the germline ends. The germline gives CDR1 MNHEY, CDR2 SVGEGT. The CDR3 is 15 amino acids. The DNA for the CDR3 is TGTGCCAGCCAACTGGCAGGGAGCTCCTACAATGAGCAGTTCTTC. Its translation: CASQLAGSSYNEQFF.

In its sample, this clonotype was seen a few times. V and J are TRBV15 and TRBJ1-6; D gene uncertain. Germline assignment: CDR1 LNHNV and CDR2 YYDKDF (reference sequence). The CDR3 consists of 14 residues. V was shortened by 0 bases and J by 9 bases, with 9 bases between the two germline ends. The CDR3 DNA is TGTGCCACCAGCAGAGATGTAGAGGGTTCACCCCTCCACTTT. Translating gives CATSRDVEGSPLHF.

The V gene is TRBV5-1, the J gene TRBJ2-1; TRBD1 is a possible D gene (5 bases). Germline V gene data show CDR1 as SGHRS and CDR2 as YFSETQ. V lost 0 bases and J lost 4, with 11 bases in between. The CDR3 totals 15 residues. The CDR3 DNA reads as TGCGCCAGCAGCTTGGACAGGACCCTTTACAATGAGCAGTTCTTC. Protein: CASSLDRTLYNEQFF. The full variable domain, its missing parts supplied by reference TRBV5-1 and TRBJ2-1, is KAGVTQTPRYLIKTRGQQVTLSCSPISGHRSVSWYQQTPGQGLQFLFEYFSETQRNKGNFPGRFSGRQFSNSRSEMNVSTLELGDSALYLCASSLDRTLYNEQFFGPGTRLTVL.

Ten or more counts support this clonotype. This CDR3 reads CASSYRGKRRAFF. The CDR3 region has the DNA TGTGCCAGCAGTTATCGAGGAAAGAGGCGAGCTTTCTTT. This chain links TRBV6-5 with TRBJ1-1; D unresolved. This CDR3 is 13 amino acids long. V shed 3 bases and J shed 10 bases, with 15 bases lying between them. CDR1 is MNHEY and CDR2 is SVGAGI in the germline V gene.

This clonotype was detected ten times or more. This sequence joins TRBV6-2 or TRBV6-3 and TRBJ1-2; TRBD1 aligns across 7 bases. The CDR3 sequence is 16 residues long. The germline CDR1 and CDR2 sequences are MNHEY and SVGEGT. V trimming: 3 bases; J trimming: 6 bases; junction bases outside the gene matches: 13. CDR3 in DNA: TGTGCCAGCAGTTATGGGGATGCGACAGGGCGGCATGGCTACACCTTC. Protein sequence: CASSYGDATGRHGYTF.

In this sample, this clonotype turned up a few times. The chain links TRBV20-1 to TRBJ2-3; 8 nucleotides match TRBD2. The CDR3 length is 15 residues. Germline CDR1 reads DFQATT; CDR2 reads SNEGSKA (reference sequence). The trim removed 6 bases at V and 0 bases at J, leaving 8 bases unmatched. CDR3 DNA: TGCAGTGCCCATCCGACTAGCGCTAGCACAGATACGCAGTATTTT. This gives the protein CSAHPTSASTDTQYF.

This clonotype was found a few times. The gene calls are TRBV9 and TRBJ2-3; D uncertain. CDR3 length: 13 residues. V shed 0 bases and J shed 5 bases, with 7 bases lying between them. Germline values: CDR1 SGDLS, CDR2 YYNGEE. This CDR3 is CASSVDMGDTQYF. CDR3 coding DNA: TGTGCCAGCAGCGTAGATATGGGAGATACGCAGTATTTT.

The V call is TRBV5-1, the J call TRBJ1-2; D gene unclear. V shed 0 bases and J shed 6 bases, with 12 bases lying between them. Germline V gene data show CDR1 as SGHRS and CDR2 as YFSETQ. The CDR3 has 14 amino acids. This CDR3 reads CASSLEDAGDGYTF. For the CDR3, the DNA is TGCGCCAGCAGCTTGGAGGACGCAGGCGATGGCTACACCTTC.

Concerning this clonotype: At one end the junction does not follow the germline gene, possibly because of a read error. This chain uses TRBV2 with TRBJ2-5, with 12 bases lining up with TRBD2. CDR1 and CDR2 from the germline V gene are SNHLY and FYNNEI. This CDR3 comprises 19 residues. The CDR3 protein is CTSCFRVASGRAAVETQYF. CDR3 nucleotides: TGTACCAGCTGTTTCCGGGTGGCTAGCGGGAGGGCCGCCGTTGAGACCCAGTACTTC. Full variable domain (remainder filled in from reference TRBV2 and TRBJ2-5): EPEVTQTPSHQVTQMGQEVILRCVPISNHLYFYWYRQILGQKVEFLVSFYNNEISEKSEIFDDQFSVERPDGSNFTLKIRSTKLEDSAMYFCTSCFRVASGRAAVETQYFGPGTRLLVL.

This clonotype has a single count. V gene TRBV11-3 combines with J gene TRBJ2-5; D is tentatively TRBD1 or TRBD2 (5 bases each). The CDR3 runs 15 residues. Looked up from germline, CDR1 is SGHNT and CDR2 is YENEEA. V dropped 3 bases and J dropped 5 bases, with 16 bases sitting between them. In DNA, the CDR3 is TGTGCCAGCAGCTTCAGGGACGGACTCTGGGAGACCCAGTACTTC. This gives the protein CASSFRDGLWETQYF.

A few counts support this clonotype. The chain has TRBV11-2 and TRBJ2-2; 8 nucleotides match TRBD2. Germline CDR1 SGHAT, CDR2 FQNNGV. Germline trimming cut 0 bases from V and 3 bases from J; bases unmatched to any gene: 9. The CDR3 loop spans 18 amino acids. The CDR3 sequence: CASSLDQVAAGDTGELFF. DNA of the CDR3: TGTGCCAGCAGCTTAGATCAGGTCGCAGCGGGGGACACCGGGGAGCTGTTTTTT.

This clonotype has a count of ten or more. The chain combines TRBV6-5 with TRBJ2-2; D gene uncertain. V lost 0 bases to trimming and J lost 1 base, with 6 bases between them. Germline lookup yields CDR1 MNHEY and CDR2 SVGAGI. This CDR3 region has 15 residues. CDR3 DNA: TGTGCCAGCAGTTACTCGGGTCAGAACACCGGGGAGCTGTTTTTT. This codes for CASSYSGQNTGELFF.

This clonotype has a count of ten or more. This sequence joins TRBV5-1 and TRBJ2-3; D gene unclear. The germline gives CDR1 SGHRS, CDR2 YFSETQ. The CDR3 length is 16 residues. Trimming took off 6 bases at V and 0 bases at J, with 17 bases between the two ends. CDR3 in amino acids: CASTLGGRPSTDTQYF. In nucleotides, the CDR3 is TGCGCCAGCACCCTCGGCGGAAGACCTAGCACAGATACGCAGTATTTT.

This CDR3 is CARSAAYEQYF. CDR3 coding DNA: TGCGCCAGAAGCGCAGCCTACGAGCAGTACTTC. This chain joins TRBV10-2 and TRBJ2-7; D remains unclear. Germline CDR1 reads WSHSY; CDR2 reads SAAADI. This CDR3 spans 11 amino acids. V shed 9 bases and J shed 2 bases, with 8 bases lying between them.

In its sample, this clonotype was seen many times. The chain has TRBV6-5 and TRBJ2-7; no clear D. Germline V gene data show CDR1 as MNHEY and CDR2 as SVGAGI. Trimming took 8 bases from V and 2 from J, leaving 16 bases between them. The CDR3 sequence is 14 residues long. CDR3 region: CASWSIRLPYEQYF. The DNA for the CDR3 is TGTGCCAGCTGGTCGATAAGACTGCCCTACGAGCAGTACTTC.

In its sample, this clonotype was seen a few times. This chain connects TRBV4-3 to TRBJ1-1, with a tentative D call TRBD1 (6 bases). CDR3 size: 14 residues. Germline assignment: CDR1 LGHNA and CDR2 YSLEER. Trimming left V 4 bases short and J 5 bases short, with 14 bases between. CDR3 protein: CASSPQGRETEAFF. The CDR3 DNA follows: TGCGCCAGCAGCCCACAGGGAAGGGAGACTGAAGCTTTCTTT.